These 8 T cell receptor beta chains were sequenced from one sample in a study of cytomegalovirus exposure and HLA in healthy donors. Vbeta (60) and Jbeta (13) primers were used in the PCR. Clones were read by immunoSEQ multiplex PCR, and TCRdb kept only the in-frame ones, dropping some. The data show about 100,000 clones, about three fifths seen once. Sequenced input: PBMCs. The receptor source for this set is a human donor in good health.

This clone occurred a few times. The CDR3 DNA reads as TGTGCCAGCAGTTTGAGTCTGGGACTAGGTTCTTTGGCATACGAGCAGTACTTC. Protein sequence: CASSLSLGLGSLAYEQYF. The gene calls are TRBV28 and TRBJ2-7; TRBD2 aligns across 8 bases. J lost 4 bases, V lost 3 bases, and 17 bases had no gene match. The CDR3 runs to 18 residues. Per the germline V gene, CDR1 is MDHEN and CDR2 is SYDVKM.

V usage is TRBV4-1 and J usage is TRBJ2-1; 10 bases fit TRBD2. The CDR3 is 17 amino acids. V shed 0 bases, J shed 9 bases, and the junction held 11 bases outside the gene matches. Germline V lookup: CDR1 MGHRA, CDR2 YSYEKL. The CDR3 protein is CASSQDPTSGILGEQFF. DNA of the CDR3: TGCGCCAGCAGCCAAGATCCTACTAGCGGGATACTGGGTGAGCAGTTCTTC.

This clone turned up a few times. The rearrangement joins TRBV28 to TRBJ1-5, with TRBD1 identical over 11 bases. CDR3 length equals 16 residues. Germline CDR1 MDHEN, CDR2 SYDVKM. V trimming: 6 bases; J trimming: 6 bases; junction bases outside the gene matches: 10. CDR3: CASSVTRTGGLQPQHF. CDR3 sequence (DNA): TGTGCCAGCAGCGTAACTCGGACAGGGGGCCTTCAGCCCCAGCATTTT.

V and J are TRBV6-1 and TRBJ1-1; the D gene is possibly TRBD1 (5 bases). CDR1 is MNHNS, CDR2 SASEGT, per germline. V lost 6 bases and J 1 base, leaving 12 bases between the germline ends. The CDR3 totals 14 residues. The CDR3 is CASRARGENTEAFF. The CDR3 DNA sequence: TGTGCCAGCAGAGCAAGGGGTGAGAACACTGAAGCTTTCTTT.

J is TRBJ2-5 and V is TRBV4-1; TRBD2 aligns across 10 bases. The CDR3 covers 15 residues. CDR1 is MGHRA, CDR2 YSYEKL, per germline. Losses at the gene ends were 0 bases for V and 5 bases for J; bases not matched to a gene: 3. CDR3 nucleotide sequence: TGCGCCAGCAGCCAAGATAGCGGGGGGTTTGAGACCCAGTACTTC. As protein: CASSQDSGGFETQYF.

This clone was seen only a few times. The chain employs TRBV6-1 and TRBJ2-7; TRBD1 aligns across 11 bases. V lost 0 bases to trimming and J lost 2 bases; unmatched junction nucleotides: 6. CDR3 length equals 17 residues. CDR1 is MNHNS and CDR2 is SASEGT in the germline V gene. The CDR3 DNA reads TGTGCCAGCAGTGAAGCTATTAGGACAGGGGGCACCTACGAGCAGTACTTC. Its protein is CASSEAIRTGGTYEQYF.

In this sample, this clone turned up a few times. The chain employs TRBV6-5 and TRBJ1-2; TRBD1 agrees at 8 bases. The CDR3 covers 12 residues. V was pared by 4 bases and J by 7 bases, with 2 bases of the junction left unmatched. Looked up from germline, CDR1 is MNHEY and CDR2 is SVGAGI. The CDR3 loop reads CASSWTGSGYTF. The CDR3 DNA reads TGTGCCAGCAGTTGGACAGGGTCTGGCTACACCTTC.

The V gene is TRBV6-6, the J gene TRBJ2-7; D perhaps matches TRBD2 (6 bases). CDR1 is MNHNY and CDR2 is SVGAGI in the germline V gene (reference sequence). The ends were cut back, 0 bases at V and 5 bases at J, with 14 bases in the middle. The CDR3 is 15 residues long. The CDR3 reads CASSYSISGPHEQYF. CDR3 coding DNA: TGTGCCAGCAGTTACTCGATTAGCGGCCCACACGAGCAGTACTTC.